These 27 T cell receptor beta chains share one sample of origin, sequenced in a study of long-term antiretroviral therapy in people with HIV. The immunoSEQ assay was v3.0, run at survey level. Generated by immunoSEQ multiplex PCR, the TCRdb table keeps only in-frame clones and is missing some. Seen here are tens of thousands of clones, 82% observed once, and the top ten hold about an eighth. Here the sequenced sample was unsorted PBMCs, taken 0.3 years after starting antiretroviral therapy. The receptors originated from a man between 18 and 29 years old with HIV.

The DNA for the CDR3 is TGTGCCAGCAGTTTATATAGGGACACTTCCTACGAGCAGTACTTC. Protein sequence: CASSLYRDTSYEQYF. The genes are TRBV28 and TRBJ2-7, with D maybe TRBD1 (6 bases). V lost 1 base to trimming and J lost 1 base, with 11 bases between them. Germline CDR1 is MDHEN and CDR2 is SYDVKM. The CDR3 is made up of 15 amino acids.

This chain uses TRBV18 with TRBJ2-3, with D maybe TRBD2 (6 bases). CDR3 length: 13 residues. CDR1 and CDR2 (germline): KGHSH, LQKENI. Deletions cut 5 bases from V and 4 bases from J, with 10 bases between. The CDR3 sequence is CASSSTGADTQYF. For the CDR3, the DNA is TGTGCCAGCTCATCAACGGGAGCAGATACGCAGTATTTT.

The rearrangement joins TRBV7-9 to TRBJ2-3; 9 bases are a match to TRBD1. Germline CDR1 SEHNR, CDR2 FQNEAQ (reference sequence). The CDR3 sequence is 15 residues long. The V gene end was trimmed by 5 bases and the J gene end by 2 bases; junction bases not matched to a gene: 5. CDR3 residues: CASSQDRGDTDTQYF. Written as DNA, the CDR3 is TGTGCCAGCAGCCAGGACAGGGGAGACACAGATACGCAGTATTTT.

This chain connects TRBV29-1 to TRBJ2-1, with TRBD2 matching over 8 bases. Trimming cost V 0 bases and J 9 bases; bases outside gene matches: 7. There are 14 residues in the CDR3. Germline values: CDR1 SQVTM, CDR2 ANQGSEA. The CDR3 DNA follows: TGCAGCGTTGAAGATGGGCAGGCGGGGGGTGAGCAGTTCTTC. Its protein is CSVEDGQAGGEQFF.

This chain links TRBV30 with TRBJ2-7; perhaps TRBD1 as D (5 bases). This CDR3 comprises 17 residues. Trimming removed 1 base from V and 1 base from J, with 20 bases in between. The germline V gene encodes CDR1 GTSNPN and CDR2 SVGIG (reference sequence). This chain's CDR3 is CAWSGGRRRIDSYEQYF. The CDR3 bases are TGTGCCTGGAGTGGGGGCCGCAGGCGGATTGATTCCTACGAGCAGTACTTC. The variable domain in full, with the rest retrieved from reference TRBV30 and TRBJ2-7, is SQTIHQWPATLVQPVGSPLSLECTVEGTSNPNLYWYRQAAGRGLQLLFYSVGIGQISSEVPQNLSASRPQDRQFILSSKKLLLSDSGFYLCAWSGGRRRIDSYEQYFGPGTRLTVT.

This clone showed up just once. The chain is built from TRBV18 and TRBJ2-1; perhaps TRBD1 as D (5 bases). From germline, CDR1 is KGHSH and CDR2 LQKENI. Trimming took off 6 bases at V and 6 bases at J, with 15 bases between the two ends. This CDR3 is 14 amino acids long. The DNA of the CDR3 is TGTGCCAGCTCGTCAGGGTTAAGGGCCAATGAGCAGTTCTTC. This translates into CASSSGLRANEQFF.

This chain connects TRBV5-1 to TRBJ1-3; D ambiguous. The CDR3 spans 14 residues. V was trimmed by 3 bases and J by 0 bases, leaving 7 bases between them. Germline V lookup: CDR1 SGHRS, CDR2 YFSETQ. The CDR3 coding sequence is TGCGCCAGCAGCTCCGCCGTCTCTGGAAACACCATATATTTT. Its protein is CASSSAVSGNTIYF.

The rearrangement links TRBV7-8 to TRBJ2-3; 11 nucleotides agree with TRBD2. V lost 5 bases, J lost 0 bases, and 4 bases stayed unmatched. Germline V gene lookup returns CDR1 SGHVS and CDR2 FQNEAQ. The CDR3 contains 16 residues. Here the CDR3 DNA reads TGTGCCAGCAGCCGACTAGCGGGGACTAGCACAGATACGCAGTATTTT. Its translation is CASSRLAGTSTDTQYF.

The chain has TRBV7-2 and TRBJ2-7; 9 bases fit TRBD2. Germline lookup yields CDR1 SGHTA and CDR2 FQGNSA. The CDR3 covers 14 residues. The ends lost 5 bases at V and 5 bases at J; junction bases unmatched: 7. The CDR3 is CASSISGSSHEQYF. CDR3 in DNA: TGTGCCAGCAGCATTAGCGGGAGTAGTCACGAGCAGTACTTC.

CDR3 coding DNA: TGTGCCAGCTCACCAATTGGCGGGAGGGGCCAAGAGACCCAGTACTTC. This sequence encodes CASSPIGGRGQETQYF. The chain links TRBV18 to TRBJ2-5; TRBD2 aligns across 9 bases. V shed 2 bases, J shed 1 base, and the junction held 5 bases outside the gene matches. The germline V gene has CDR1 KGHSH and CDR2 LQKENI. The CDR3 sequence is 16 residues long. Supplemented by reference TRBV18 and TRBJ2-5, the full variable domain reads NAGVMQNPRHLVRRRGQEARLRCSPMKGHSHVYWYRQLPEEGLKFMVYLQKENIIDESGMPKERFSAEFPKEGPSILRIQQVVRGDSAAYFCASSPIGGRGQETQYFGPGTRLLVL.

This clone was seen only once. J is TRBJ2-6 and V is TRBV7-2, with D perhaps matching TRBD1 (6 bases). CDR1 and CDR2 (germline): SGHTA, FQGNSA. This CDR3 is 15 amino acids long. V lost 4 bases and J lost 0, with 7 bases in between. This CDR3 is CASSWGPSGANVLTF. CDR3 DNA sequence: TGTGCCAGCAGCTGGGGGCCCTCTGGGGCCAACGTCCTGACTTTC.

The rearrangement links TRBV7-2 to TRBJ1-1; possible D gene TRBD1, 6 bases. Germline V lookup: CDR1 SGHTA, CDR2 FQGNSA. V dropped 5 bases and J dropped 1 base, with 11 bases sitting between them. The CDR3 contains 14 residues. CDR3 in amino acids: CASSPGHQNTEAFF. In nucleotides, the CDR3 is TGTGCCAGCAGCCCGGGACACCAGAACACTGAAGCTTTCTTT.

V is TRBV6-5 and J is TRBJ2-7; tentative D call: TRBD1 (6 bases). CDR1 MNHEY and CDR2 SVGAGI come from the germline V gene. This CDR3 spans 14 amino acids. The V end lost 6 bases, the J end lost 3 bases, and 15 bases lay between the germline ends. CDR3 region: CASRSFTGSYEQYF. The CDR3 nucleotides read TGTGCCAGCAGATCGTTTACAGGGAGCTACGAGCAGTACTTC.

This clone has just a few counts. The V gene is TRBV12-5, the J gene TRBJ1-3; D unclear. The ends were cut back, 0 bases at V and 1 base at J, with 16 bases in the middle. This CDR3 spans 18 amino acids. Germline CDR1 LGHNT, CDR2 FRNRAP. In nucleotides, the CDR3 is TGTGCTAGTGGTTTGGTACGTCTGGGGAATTCTTCTGGAAACACCATATATTTT. Translation: CASGLVRLGNSSGNTIYF. Variable domain in full (rest from reference TRBV12-5 and TRBJ1-3): DARVTQTPRHKVTEMGQEVTMRCQPILGHNTVFWYRQTMMQGLELLAYFRNRAPLDDSGMPKDRFSAEMPDATLATLKIQPSEPRDSAVYFCASGLVRLGNSSGNTIYFGEGSWLTVV.

The chain joins TRBV29-1 to TRBJ1-2; D is perhaps TRBD1 (6 bases). Per the germline V gene, CDR1 is SQVTM and CDR2 is ANQGSEA. The CDR3 length is 13 residues. V lost 6 bases to trimming and J lost 6 bases, with 17 bases between them. The CDR3 DNA follows: TGCAGCGTCCCTACCGGGACATTAAATGGCTACACCTTC. Protein sequence: CSVPTGTLNGYTF.

In this sample, this clone turned up a few times. The chain combines TRBV29-1 with TRBJ2-7; 8 bases fit TRBD1. V lost 6 bases and J lost 4; bases outside the gene matches: 8. Germline CDR1 is SQVTM and CDR2 is ANQGSEA. The CDR3 runs to 13 residues. CDR3 region: CSVRTGKRYEQYF. The CDR3 DNA is TGCAGCGTACGGACAGGGAAGAGGTACGAGCAGTACTTC.

The chain links TRBV10-3 to TRBJ1-2; possible D gene TRBD1, 5 bases. The CDR3 is 14 amino acids. The germline gives CDR1 ENHRY, CDR2 SYGVKD. Trimming pared 4 bases from V and 4 bases from J, leaving 13 bases between. The CDR3 reads CAISVQQGTYGYTF. The CDR3 region has the DNA TGTGCCATCAGTGTACAGCAAGGGACCTATGGCTACACCTTC.

This clone has only one observation. This chain links TRBV28 with TRBJ2-2; no reliable D call. There are 14 residues in the CDR3. CDR1 and CDR2 (germline): MDHEN, SYDVKM. Trimming removed 8 bases at V and 5 bases at J, with 15 bases between. CDR3 coding DNA: TGTGCCAGCCGCTCAAGTGGAGCTACCGGGGAGCTGTTTTTT. Residues: CASRSSGATGELFF.

This rearrangement joins TRBV6-5 to TRBJ2-1, with D tentatively TRBD1 (6 bases). Trimming took 6 bases from V and 2 from J, leaving 14 bases between them. The CDR3 spans 15 residues. The V gene's germline CDR1 is MNHEY and CDR2 SVGAGI. CDR3 in amino acids: CASRMTGTTYNEQFF. The DNA for the CDR3 is TGTGCCAGCAGGATGACCGGGACAACCTACAATGAGCAGTTCTTC.

The chain uses TRBV11-2 and TRBJ2-3; no definite D call. Trimming took 0 bases from V and 6 from J, leaving 7 bases between them. Germline CDR1 SGHAT, CDR2 FQNNGV. The CDR3 spans 13 residues. CDR3 protein: CASSLEFGDTQYF. CDR3 nucleotide sequence: TGTGCCAGCAGCTTAGAGTTCGGGGATACGCAGTATTTT.

This chain joins TRBV7-2 and TRBJ2-1; 7 positions match TRBD2. Germline V gives CDR1 SGHTA, CDR2 FQGNSA. J was trimmed by 7 bases and V by 5 bases; bases with no gene match: 11. The CDR3 runs to 15 residues. The DNA for the CDR3 is TGTGCCAGCAGCGTTGGGAGGGGCGCTAGGAATGAGCAGTTCTTC. It translates to CASSVGRGARNEQFF.

The chain has TRBV29-1 and TRBJ2-1; possibly TRBD1 for D (7 bases). The V end was cut by 3 bases, the J end by 0 bases, with 15 bases between. CDR1 is SQVTM, CDR2 ANQGSEA, per germline. The CDR3 is made up of 16 amino acids. This chain's CDR3 is CSVEEGARSSYNEQFF. CDR3 in DNA: TGCAGCGTTGAGGAGGGGGCGAGGAGCTCCTACAATGAGCAGTTCTTC.

This clone appeared a few times. The chain combines TRBV4-2 with TRBJ2-7, with D unclear. Between the trimmed V and J ends, which lost 0 bases and 2 bases, there was a span of 8 bases. Germline V gene data show CDR1 as LGHNA and CDR2 as YNFKEQ. The CDR3 runs 14 residues. The CDR3 reads CASSQEAGTYEQYF. CDR3 nucleotide sequence: TGTGCCAGCAGCCAAGAGGCCGGAACCTACGAGCAGTACTTC.

The V and J genes are TRBV29-1 and TRBJ2-3, with D possibly being TRBD2 (6 bases). Germline CDR1 reads SQVTM; CDR2 reads ANQGSEA. The CDR3 totals 14 residues. V lost 3 bases and J lost 1, with 11 bases in between. CDR3 region: CSVELGGRTDTQYF. DNA for the CDR3: TGCAGCGTTGAGTTGGGGGGTCGCACAGATACGCAGTATTTT.

The gene calls are TRBV6-5 and TRBJ2-2; D is unclear. Germline V gene lookup returns CDR1 MNHEY and CDR2 SVGAGI. With 0 bases removed from V and 5 bases from J, the gap between germline ends came to 7 bases. The CDR3 is 14 residues long. Here the CDR3 DNA reads TGTGCCAGCAGTTACTCCGTGGTTACCGGGGAGCTGTTTTTT. Translation: CASSYSVVTGELFF.

For the CDR3, the DNA is TGTGCCAGCAGTTACTGGATCCGGGACAGGAATTGGGTTGACACCTTC. As protein: CASSYWIRDRNWVDTF. The chain is built from TRBV6-6 and TRBJ1-2, with TRBD1 matching 8 bases. The V and J ends lost 1 base and 12 bases, in that order; junction bases with no gene match: 16. From germline, CDR1 is MNHNY and CDR2 SVGAGI (reference sequence). The CDR3 is 16 amino acids.

This clone is categorized as medium-sized. The chain joins TRBV27 to TRBJ2-7; 7 bases are a match to TRBD1. The CDR3 covers 13 residues. CDR1 is MNHEY and CDR2 is SMNVEV in the germline V gene (reference sequence). J lost 3 bases, V lost 6 bases, and 5 bases had no gene match. The CDR3 nucleotides are TGTGCCAGCAGCCACCGGGACAGCTACGAGCAGTACTTC. Its translation is CASSHRDSYEQYF.